This T cell receptor (beta chain) was captured in a study of shared clonotypes between healthy human individuals. CD45RA-negative memory and CD45RA+ naive subsets were split from the CD4+ cells. With respect to this clone: As yet, its antigen is unknown.

The CDR3 sequence is 16 residues long. Between the trimmed V and J ends, which lost 5 bases and 1 base, there was a span of 15 bases. The germline CDR1 and CDR2 sequences are MNHNY and SVGAGI (reference sequence). The method was immunoSEQ multiplex PCR; TCRdb's version includes in-frame clones alone and lacks a portion of them. The sample lists approximately 620,000 clones, approximately 97% occurring once. Study results and limitations: Naive subsets tended to show greater estimated richness than memory subsets. Some clonotypes were shared by all four sorted-subset donors, while others were not shared. The non-shared ones had lower generation probabilities than the shared ones.

The sequenced material came from naive CD4+ T cells sorted from blood. The subset: CD45RA+ positively selected. The chain has TRBV6-6 and TRBJ1-5; perhaps TRBD1 as D (6 bases). The TCR comes from a woman aged 25 to 39 in good health. CDR3 protein: CASSPPQGASNQPQHF. CDR3 DNA: TGTGCCAGCAGTCCACCACAGGGAGCCAGCAATCAGCCCCAGCATTTT.